The 9 T cell receptor beta chains below all came from one sample that was sequenced in a study of blood T cell repertoires in COVID-19. Libraries were prepared by immunoSEQ multiplex PCR; TCRdb keeps only in-frame clonotypes and omits some of them. The repertoire consists of around 23,000 clones, with 72% occurring once and the leading ten covering approximately 45%. The sequenced sample was peripheral blood. Every receptor here comes from a woman of 80 years or more with acute or convalescent COVID-19.

The chain links TRBV5-4 to TRBJ2-5; D unresolved. Trimming stripped 4 bases from V and 2 bases from J, with 12 bases between. Germline assignment: CDR1 SGHNT and CDR2 YYREEE (reference sequence). This CDR3 contains 14 residues. In DNA form, the CDR3 reads TGTGCCAGCAGCACCGATGGAGCTCAAGAGACCCAGTACTTC. Protein: CASSTDGAQETQYF.

In DNA form, the CDR3 reads TGTGCCAGTAGTGTTCAGGGGACATATCAGCCCCAGCATTTT. It translates to CASSVQGTYQPQHF. The V call is TRBV19, the J call TRBJ1-5, with D perhaps TRBD1 (6 bases). Per the germline V gene, CDR1 is LNHDA and CDR2 is SQIVND (reference sequence). This CDR3 has 14 amino acids. V lost 5 bases to trimming and J lost 5 bases, with 13 bases between them.

The chain carries TRBV12-5 and TRBJ1-5, with 10 bases aligning to TRBD1. There are 13 residues in the CDR3. V lost 6 bases and J lost 7; bases outside the gene matches: 3. Germline CDR1 and CDR2: LGHNT and FRNRAP. The CDR3 loop is CASGWDRGQPQHF. DNA for the CDR3: TGTGCTAGTGGCTGGGACAGGGGACAGCCCCAGCATTTT.

This clone has a handful of counts. The V and J genes are TRBV30 and TRBJ1-4, with D unclear. Trimming removed 2 bases at V and 4 bases at J, with 14 bases between. Per germline, CDR1 GTSNPN and CDR2 SVGIG (reference sequence). The CDR3 consists of 15 residues. The CDR3 DNA sequence: TGTGCCTGGAGTCCCTCGGGTCGTTATAATGAAAAACTGTTTTTT. This translates into CAWSPSGRYNEKLFF.

This sequence joins TRBV10-2 and TRBJ2-7; TRBD1 is a possible D gene (5 bases). Trimming pared 3 bases from V and 3 bases from J, leaving 15 bases between. CDR1 is WSHSY and CDR2 is SAAADI in the germline V gene. This CDR3 is built from 15 residues. The CDR3 DNA follows: TGCGCCAGCAGTGATGATGGACATCCGTACTACGAGCAGTACTTC. It is translated as CASSDDGHPYYEQYF.

The chain joins TRBV6-5 to TRBJ2-1; possible D gene TRBD1, 5 bases. V lost 2 bases and J 3 bases, leaving 8 bases between the germline ends. The CDR3 loop spans 14 amino acids. Germline-derived CDR1 and CDR2 are MNHEY and SVGAGI. CDR3: CASSYAGIYNEQFF. CDR3 nucleotides: TGTGCCAGCAGTTACGCAGGGATCTACAATGAGCAGTTCTTC.

This chain links TRBV7-2 with TRBJ2-7; 7 bases agree with TRBD2. Germline-derived CDR1 and CDR2 are SGHTA and FQGNSA. The CDR3 runs to 15 residues. Losses at the gene ends were 1 base for V and 6 bases for J; bases not matched to a gene: 9. The CDR3, as DNA: TGTGCCAGCAGCTTAGTAACAGCGGGACCTGGCGAGCAGTACTTC. Encoded protein: CASSLVTAGPGEQYF.

The chain couples TRBV6-5 to TRBJ2-1; possibly TRBD1 for D (5 bases). Trimming cost V 0 bases and J 5 bases, with 8 bases left between them. Germline assignment: CDR1 MNHEY and CDR2 SVGAGI. This CDR3 is 14 amino acids long. The CDR3 DNA follows: TGTGCCAGCAGTTACTCCGGCAGGGACAATGAGCAGTTCTTC. Residues: CASSYSGRDNEQFF.

The rearrangement links TRBV5-4 to TRBJ2-5, with 8 nucleotides matching TRBD1. Germline V gene data show CDR1 as SGHNT and CDR2 as YYREEE (reference sequence). Trimming cost V 5 bases and J 5 bases; bases outside gene matches: 5. The CDR3 totals 13 residues. CDR3 loop: CASSTRGRETQYF. The CDR3 coding sequence is TGTGCCAGCAGTACCAGGGGGCGTGAGACCCAGTACTTC.